The sequence of this TCR beta chain was determined in a study of T cells expressing NK-cell markers. About the research overall: Sequencing covered eight donors, seven HCMV-seropositive and one seronegative. Overall study results and limits: Clones of NKG2C+ T cells that had expanded were of unclear HCMV specificity. In a handful of donors, dominant clonotypes made up roughly 28.3-65% of CD3+CD56-NKG2C+ cells.

Germline V gene lookup returns CDR1 SGHRS and CDR2 YFSETQ. The CDR3 totals 14 residues. On this clonotype: Its antigen is unknown.

Template switching by 5'RACE with UMIs generated the TCR beta cDNA. TCRdb re-called the 5' RACE reads; every CDR3 protein appears as one record, without DNA. This table holds about 260,000 distinct CDR3 sequences. The sequencing input was blood T cells: a sorted CD56 or NKG2C T cell subset, CD4+ or CD8+ T cells, or bulk PBMC T cells (not recorded which). This sequence joins TRBV5-1 and TRBJ2-5; the TCRdb call, TRBD1, lacks DNA for checking. This receptor was obtained from a woman aged 18-69 years in good health. The chain's CDR3 is CASSFNRGMETQYF.